This T cell receptor beta chain was recovered during a study of monozygotic twins with inflammatory bowel disease. General study results and limits: Clonotype overlap with others was lower in IBD patients than in healthy twins, a difference that was greatest with disease activity. IBD patients showed reduced TCRbeta diversity (inverse Simpson) versus healthy co-twins.

Whole-blood total RNA was extracted without T cell sorting. Points on this clonotype: Its specificity is unknown.

The germline V gene has CDR1 MNHEY and CDR2 SMNVEV (reference sequence). The CDR3 has 18 amino acids. Using eight separate reactions per sample, the authors generated cDNA. TCRdb reprocessed the 5' RACE reads and keeps a single row for each CDR3 protein, giving no DNA. The sample totals 400,000 to 500,000 distinct CDR3 sequences. The clonotype comes from a human donor with ulcerative colitis or Crohn's disease, or a healthy co-twin of an affected twin (not recorded which). The sequencing input was blood. The chain uses TRBV27 and TRBJ2-5; TCRdb names TRBD1, which stays unverified in the absence of DNA. CDR3 loop: CASSSQTSATGDRKTQYF.